A single sample gave rise to the 30 T cell receptor beta chains below, sequenced in a study of tumor-infiltrating lymphocytes in oesophageal squamous cell carcinoma. Via MiXCR, TCRdb re-called the PCR reads, giving one row per CDR3 protein. The sample has 20,000 to 25,000 distinct CDR3 sequences, around 38% seen once; the top ten hold about 23%. What was sequenced was esophageal tumor tissue. The receptors were sampled from a male donor with esophageal squamous cell carcinoma.

This chain connects TRBV6-6 to TRBJ1-1, with a tentative D call TRBD2 (5 bases). The DNA end is more similar to TRBJ2-3, so the J call may be wrong. The CDR3 loop spans 16 amino acids. Germline CDR1 MNHNY, CDR2 SVGAGI (reference sequence). The CDR3 sequence is CASSYSTPSQGGTQYF. Here the CDR3 DNA reads TGTGCCAGCAGTTACTCGACTCCTAGCCAAGGCGGTACGCAGTATTTT.

This clonotype showed up many times. This rearrangement joins TRBV6-1 to TRBJ1-1; TRBD1 might be the D (5 bases). Per the germline V gene, CDR1 is MNHNS and CDR2 is SASEGT. With 7 bases removed from V and 4 bases from J, the gap between germline ends came to 19 bases. The CDR3 has 15 residues. The CDR3 reads CASTSLGGAATEAFF. CDR3 coding DNA: TGTGCCAGCACCTCTCTGGGAGGGGCGGCCACTGAAGCTTTCTTT.

For this clonotype: The conserved phenylalanine or tryptophan is not found at the CDR3 terminus, so this likely reflects a read error. The limits of the CDR3 on the DNA are not certain, so only TCRdb's listed CDR3 is given. The rearrangement links TRBV7-2 to TRBJ2-3; the table's TRBD2 call for D was not verified on the DNA. The CDR3 comprises 19 residues, both ends counted. The germline V gene encodes CDR1 SGHTA and CDR2 FQGNSA. The CDR3 spells CASSLAWRLAGQETQYFGP.

Ten or more counts support this clonotype. The chain's CDR3 is CASRSGASNTGELFF. The CDR3 nucleotides read TGTGCCAGCAGATCAGGGGCCTCGAACACCGGGGAGCTGTTTTTT. This chain links TRBV6-1 with TRBJ2-2; the D gene is possibly TRBD1 (6 bases). The CDR3 totals 15 residues. V lost 6 bases, J lost 0 bases, and 11 bases lay in between. Per the germline V gene, CDR1 is MNHNS and CDR2 is SASEGT.

In this sample, this clonotype turned up many times. The chain is built from TRBV7-2 and TRBJ2-1; possible D gene TRBD2, 5 bases. Trimming removed 2 bases from V and 4 bases from J, with 15 bases in between. CDR1 is SGHTA and CDR2 is FQGNSA in the germline V gene. This CDR3 has 16 amino acids. The CDR3 DNA sequence: TGTGCCAGCAGCTTACTAGGGCACGGCGGGTACAATGAGCAGTTCTTC. As protein: CASSLLGHGGYNEQFF.

The V call is TRBV7-6, the J call TRBJ2-3; D not certain. Matching the DNA end better, TRBJ2-7 makes the J call doubtful. From germline, CDR1 is SGHVS and CDR2 FNYEAQ. The CDR3 has 14 residues. CDR3 sequence: CASSLQTITYEQYF. CDR3 DNA sequence: TGTGCCAGCAGCTTACAGACGATCACCTACGAGCAGTACTTC.

This clonotype has ten or more counts. This may be a read error: a much more frequent sequence differs by one nucleotide. This chain joins TRBV7-2 and TRBJ2-5; D is unresolved. Looked up from germline, CDR1 is SGHTA and CDR2 is FQGNSA. With 2 bases removed from V and 11 bases from J, the gap between germline ends came to 12 bases. The CDR3 consists of 12 residues. The CDR3 DNA follows: TGTGCCAGCAGCTTACTCGGGCCCCAGCAGTACTTC. It translates to CASSLLGPQQYF.

The genes are TRBV11-2 and TRBJ2-3, with 8 positions matching TRBD2. The tail of the sequence fits TRBJ2-7 better, so the J call may be wrong. The CDR3 totals 16 residues. Germline V gives CDR1 SGHAT, CDR2 FQNNGV. CDR3 DNA: TGTGCCAGCAGCTCCCCCGAAAGGACTAGCACAATTGAGCAGTACTTC. Protein: CASSSPERTSTIEQYF.

V usage is TRBV7-2 and J usage is TRBJ2-1; a weak D match, TRBD2 (5 bases). The DNA end favors TRBJ2-7, so the J call may be wrong. The CDR3 extends over 16 amino acids. Germline CDR1 and CDR2: SGHTA and FQGNSA. CDR3: CASSPPGSMKTNEQYF. In DNA form, the CDR3 reads TGTGCCAGCAGCCCCCCGGGGAGTATGAAGACAAATGAGCAGTACTTC.

This clonotype was picked up many times. The V call is TRBV7-6, the J call TRBJ1-2, with 8 bases aligning to TRBD1. The CDR3 contains 12 residues. V gave up 5 bases and J gave up 7 bases; unmatched junction bases: 3. Per germline, CDR1 SGHVS and CDR2 FNYEAQ. The CDR3 protein is CASSPDRAGYTF. The CDR3 nucleotides read TGTGCCAGCAGCCCGGACAGGGCTGGCTACACCTTC.

This clonotype was counted at least ten times. The V call is TRBV28, the J call TRBJ1-1; the D is unclear. The V gene's germline CDR1 is MDHEN and CDR2 SYDVKM. This CDR3 contains 13 residues. The V and J ends lost 6 bases and 3 bases respectively, with 11 bases between them. CDR3 coding DNA: TGTGCCAGCAGCCCTGACCGATACACTGAAGCTTTCTTT. It encodes CASSPDRYTEAFF.

This clonotype was seen a few times. The V and J genes are TRBV9 and TRBJ2-7, with 9 positions matching TRBD1. Germline CDR1 is SGDLS and CDR2 is YYNGEE. The CDR3 length is 15 residues. Trimming took 0 bases from V and 5 from J; bases not matched to a gene: 6. The CDR3 DNA sequence: TGTGCCAGCAGCGTAGATAGGACAGGGGTCGACGAGCAGTACTTC. Residues: CASSVDRTGVDEQYF.

This chain links TRBV9 with TRBJ1-3, with 7 nucleotides matching TRBD1. J lost 3 bases, V lost 4 bases, and 7 bases had no gene match. The germline gives CDR1 SGDLS, CDR2 YYNGEE. The CDR3 extends over 15 amino acids. The CDR3 sequence is CASSPTGDVGNTIYF. Written as DNA, the CDR3 is TGTGCCAGCAGCCCAACAGGGGATGTTGGAAACACCATATATTTT.

This rearrangement joins TRBV7-2 to TRBJ2-3; D not certain. The CDR3 sequence is 14 residues long. CDR1 is SGHTA and CDR2 is FQGNSA in the germline V gene. Trimming cost V 1 base and J 0 bases, with 5 bases left between them. CDR3 nucleotides: TGTGCCAGCAGCTTAGGCATTAGCACAGATACGCAGTATTTT. This translates into CASSLGISTDTQYF.

V is TRBV4-3 and J is TRBJ1-6, with D possibly matching TRBD1 (6 bases). This CDR3 contains 16 residues. Deletions cut 3 bases from V and 6 bases from J, with 15 bases between. Germline CDR1 reads LGHNA; CDR2 reads YSLEER. CDR3 DNA sequence: TGCGCCAGCAGCCATACCGGGACAAAGGGTAATTCACCCCTCCACTTT. This sequence encodes CASSHTGTKGNSPLHF.

The chain uses TRBV7-6 and TRBJ2-2, with D possibly called TRBD1 or TRBD2 (6 bases each). V gave up 7 bases and J gave up 4 bases, with 19 bases separating them. Germline V CDR1 and CDR2: SGHVS, FNYEAQ. CDR3 length equals 16 residues. Here the CDR3 DNA reads TGTGCCAGCACCCTTTGGGGGGCTCGAGGCACCGGGGAGCTGTTTTTT. It encodes CASTLWGARGTGELFF.

The J gene is TRBJ2-5, the V gene TRBV9, with TRBD2 matching over 14 bases. The CDR3 contains 17 residues. J lost 2 bases, V lost 3 bases, and 6 bases had no gene match. Per the germline V gene, CDR1 is SGDLS and CDR2 is YYNGEE. The CDR3 DNA reads as TGTGCCAGCAGCGCGGGGACTAGCGGGGGTAATCAAGAGACCCAGTACTTC. Residues: CASSAGTSGGNQETQYF.

This clonotype rates as large. The chain uses TRBV7-6 and TRBJ2-1, with 10 bases aligning to TRBD2. The junction had 5 bases not matched to a gene; V was cut back by 0 bases and J by 6 bases. Germline-derived CDR1 and CDR2 are SGHVS and FNYEAQ. This CDR3 comprises 16 residues. The CDR3 DNA sequence: TGTGCCAGCAGCTTAGCCACGGCTAGCGGGAGCAATGAGCAGTTCTTC. This encodes CASSLATASGSNEQFF.

The sample holds a few counts of this clonotype. Since a much larger clone is just one base distant, this may be a read error. The chain has TRBV6-1 and TRBJ2-5, with 12 bases fitting TRBD2. CDR3 length: 15 residues. The germline gives CDR1 MNHNS, CDR2 SASEGT. V shed 7 bases, J shed 11 bases, and the junction held 14 bases outside the gene matches. The chain's CDR3 is CASTPLAGGYNEQYF. As DNA, the CDR3 is TGTGCCAGCACCCCACTAGCGGGGGGCTACAATGAGCAGTACTTC.

This clonotype was seen a handful of times. Since the CDR3 does not end with the conserved phenylalanine or tryptophan, this likely comes from a read error. The DNA is omitted, as the CDR3 cannot be located on it reliably, and the CDR3 follows TCRdb's listing. The rearrangement joins TRBV7-6 to TRBJ2-1; TRBD1, the table's D call, was not compared with the DNA. The germline V gene has CDR1 SGHVS and CDR2 FNYEAQ. The CDR3 is 15 amino acids long, termini counted. CDR3: CASSLGQGSGYTFGS.

Comments on this clonotype: Given the absence of the conserved phenylalanine or tryptophan at the CDR3 end, a read error is likely. No DNA is shown, since the ends of the CDR3 on it are uncertain; the CDR3 is the one TCRdb lists. CDR3: CASSSQTFLS. The J gene is TRBJ1-6, the V gene TRBV27. The CDR3 comprises 10 residues, both ends counted. Germline assignment: CDR1 MNHEY and CDR2 SMNVEV (reference sequence).

This clonotype has at least ten counts. This may be a read error: a much more frequent sequence differs by one nucleotide. This chain uses TRBV5-1 with TRBJ2-7; the D gene is possibly TRBD1 (6 bases). CDR3 size: 17 residues. V gave up 0 bases and J gave up 7 bases, with 23 bases separating them. Germline CDR1 is SGHRS and CDR2 is YFSETQ. The CDR3 bases are TGCGCCAGCAGCTTGGCCGTAGTCCCAGGGGTCTACAATGAGCAGTACTTC. Translation: CASSLAVVPGVYNEQYF. Looking up the rest from reference TRBV5-1 and TRBJ2-7 gives the full variable domain: KAGVTQTPRYLIKTRGQQVTLSCSPISGHRSVSWYQQTPGQGLQFLFEYFSETQRNKGNFPGRFSGRQFSNSRSEMNVSTLELGDSALYLCASSLAVVPGVYNEQYFGPGTRLTVT.

This clonotype was seen only a few times. V gene TRBV5-1 combines with J gene TRBJ2-5, with no clear D. The V gene's germline CDR1 is SGHRS and CDR2 YFSETQ. The length of the CDR3 is 14 residues. V lost 1 base and J 1 base, leaving 8 bases between the germline ends. The CDR3 loop reads CASSLQQSQETQYF. The CDR3 DNA follows: TGCGCCAGCAGCTTGCAACAGTCCCAAGAGACCCAGTACTTC.

This CDR3 reads CSARTGATYGYTF. For the CDR3, the DNA is TGCAGTGCTAGAACGGGGGCTACCTATGGCTACACCTTC. This chain joins TRBV20-1 and TRBJ1-2; D perhaps matches TRBD1 (6 bases). The ends were cut back, 2 bases at V and 4 bases at J, with 11 bases in the middle. CDR3 length equals 13 residues. Germline-derived CDR1 and CDR2 are DFQATT and SNEGSKA (reference sequence).

Ten or more counts support this clonotype. For the CDR3, the DNA is TGTGCCAGCAGGACTAGCGGGAGCACCGGGGAGCTGTTTTTT. Its protein is CASRTSGSTGELFF. The chain links TRBV14 to TRBJ2-2, with 12 bases fitting TRBD2. With 6 bases clipped from V and 4 bases from J, the junction kept 0 bases outside the gene matches. CDR3 length: 14 amino acids. CDR1 and CDR2 from the germline V gene are SGHDN and FVKESK.

As regards this clonotype: A much more abundant neighbour one base away suggests this may be a read error. The genes are TRBV5-6 and TRBJ2-7; maybe TRBD1 (7 bases). The J call is in doubt because the DNA end fits TRBJ2-1 better. From germline, CDR1 is SGHDT and CDR2 YYEEEE. The CDR3 has 15 residues. CDR3 sequence: CASSSTGWGAYEQFF. CDR3 coding DNA: TGTGCCAGCAGCTCGACAGGGTGGGGGGCCTACGAGCAGTTCTTC.

J is TRBJ1-4 and V is TRBV9; 8 bases map to TRBD1. Germline values: CDR1 SGDLS, CDR2 YYNGEE. The CDR3 runs to 15 residues. V was pared by 3 bases and J by 0 bases, with 1 base of the junction left unmatched. CDR3 loop: CASSAQGATNEKLFF. CDR3 bases: TGTGCCAGCAGCGCACAGGGGGCAACTAATGAAAAACTGTTTTTT.

Turning to this clonotype: A junction end diverges from the germline sequence, so it may reflect a read error. The genes are TRBV7-6 and TRBJ2-3; D is uncertain. This CDR3 comprises 8 residues. Germline V lookup: CDR1 SGHVS, CDR2 FNYEAQ. The CDR3 loop is CASSLVTW. CDR3 DNA: TGTGCCAGCAGCTTAGTGACCTGG.

This clonotype was picked up one time. It is likely a read error, because the conserved phenylalanine at the end of the CDR3 is missing. The limits of the CDR3 on the DNA are not certain, so only TCRdb's listed CDR3 is given. This chain links TRBV7-3 with TRBJ2-4; TRBD1 is taken as the D call from the table, unchecked against the DNA. Germline lookup yields CDR1 SGHTA and CDR2 FQGTGA. The CDR3 contains 8 residues when both ends are counted. The CDR3 is CASSLMGQ.

This clonotype is classed as medium-sized (0.01 to 0.1%). The chain uses TRBV6-6 and TRBJ2-7; D perhaps matches TRBD1 (5 bases). The germline V and J ends were trimmed by 2 bases and 0 bases, with 5 bases remaining between them. Germline CDR1 and CDR2: MNHNY and SVGAGI (reference sequence). The CDR3 sequence is 13 residues long. The CDR3 reads CASSYRGSYEQYF. CDR3 DNA: TGTGCCAGCAGTTACAGGGGCTCCTACGAGCAGTACTTC.